One and the same sample provided the 17 T cell receptor beta chains below, sequenced in a study of blood T cells in healthy people across ages. A sample-barcoded 5' primer and a J-beta primer mix were used in a second PCR of roughly 6 to 11 cycles. Each CDR3 protein is one row after TCRdb ran MiXCR on the 5' RACE reads. Of approximately 1.5 million distinct CDR3 sequences listed, around 35% are singletons. Specimen: blood. These receptors came from a woman under 40 in good health.

V gene TRBV7-9 combines with J gene TRBJ2-7; TRBD1 matches at 8 bases. Germline CDR1 is SEHNR and CDR2 is FQNEAQ (reference sequence). The CDR3 runs 14 residues. V lost 5 bases to trimming and J lost 3 bases; unmatched junction nucleotides: 6. CDR3 loop: CASSPPTGVYEQYF. The CDR3 DNA sequence: TGTGCCAGCAGCCCTCCGACAGGGGTCTACGAGCAGTACTTC. Based on the CDR3 plus reference TRBV7-9 and TRBJ2-7, the full variable domain is DTGVSQNPRHKITKRGQNVTFRCDPISEHNRLYWYRQTLGQGPEFLTYFQNEAQLEKSRLLSDRFSAERPKGSFSTLEIQRTEQGDSAMYLCASSPPTGVYEQYFGPGTRLTVT.

V gene TRBV7-8 combines with J gene TRBJ2-7, with 7 bases aligning to TRBD1. Looked up from germline, CDR1 is SGHVS and CDR2 is FQNEAQ. Losses at the gene ends were 5 bases for V and 3 bases for J; bases not matched to a gene: 16. The CDR3 runs 17 residues. CDR3 amino acids: CASSPIEGTVFNYEQYF. The CDR3 region has the DNA TGTGCCAGCAGCCCAATAGAGGGGACAGTTTTTAACTACGAGCAGTACTTC.

The chain links TRBV7-2 to TRBJ2-1; D possibly corresponds to TRBD2 (6 bases). V was trimmed by 1 base and J by 3 bases, leaving 10 bases between them. From germline, CDR1 is SGHTA and CDR2 FQGNSA. CDR3 size: 15 residues. The CDR3 DNA follows: TGTGCCAGCAGCTTAGGGACTATCTTCTACAATGAGCAGTTCTTC. It specifies CASSLGTIFYNEQFF.

CDR3 region: CASSQFSSGENIQYF. In DNA, the CDR3 is TGTGCCAGCAGCCAATTTTCTAGCGGGGAAAACATTCAGTACTTC. The chain couples TRBV3-1 to TRBJ2-7; 9 bases are shared with TRBD2. The assigned J gene may be wrong: the sequence end matches TRBJ2-4 better. The CDR3 is made up of 15 amino acids. Looked up from germline, CDR1 is LGHDT and CDR2 is YNNKEL (reference sequence).

In this sample, this clonotype turned up once. The V and J genes are TRBV13 and TRBJ1-1, with a possible D match to TRBD1 (6 bases). This CDR3 spans 17 amino acids. V was trimmed by 4 bases and J by 1 base, leaving 19 bases between them. In germline, CDR1 is PRHDT, CDR2 FYEKMQ (reference sequence). The CDR3 sequence is CASSSRQADTPNTEAFF. CDR3 bases: TGTGCCAGCAGCTCGAGACAGGCGGACACCCCGAACACTGAAGCTTTCTTT.

Only a few counts were recorded for this clonotype. The gene calls are TRBV9 and TRBJ2-2; D is ambiguous. Germline-derived CDR1 and CDR2 are SGDLS and YYNGEE. Trimming removed 0 bases at V and 0 bases at J, with 9 bases between. This CDR3 has 16 residues. DNA for the CDR3: TGTGCCAGCAGCGTAGCAGGAGTTACGAACACCGGGGAGCTGTTTTTT. Amino acids: CASSVAGVTNTGELFF.

This clonotype has a handful of counts. V and J are TRBV12-5 and TRBJ2-5; TRBD2 might be the D (6 bases). Germline CDR1 and CDR2: LGHNT and FRNRAP. The V and J ends lost 4 bases and 4 bases respectively, with 13 bases between them. CDR3 length: 14 residues. CDR3 residues: CASGSDSEGETQYF. The CDR3 DNA sequence: TGTGCTAGTGGTTCCGACTCGGAGGGAGAGACCCAGTACTTC.

This clonotype was counted a few times. The V gene is TRBV20-1, the J gene TRBJ2-1; unclear D gene. The CDR3 covers 11 residues. Germline loops: CDR1 DFQATT, CDR2 SNEGSKA (reference sequence). V was cut by 2 bases and J by 2 bases, with 1 base left in between. CDR3 amino acids: CSARTYNEQFF. The CDR3 nucleotides read TGCAGTGCTAGAACCTACAATGAGCAGTTCTTC.

The gene calls are TRBV9 and TRBJ2-2, with unresolved D. In germline, CDR1 is SGDLS, CDR2 YYNGEE. The CDR3 contains 16 residues. Trimming removed 0 bases from V and 0 bases from J, with 9 bases in between. Written as DNA, the CDR3 is TGTGCCAGCAGCGTAGATGGATCCGCGAACACCGGGGAGCTGTTTTTT. Protein product: CASSVDGSANTGELFF.

This clonotype appeared a single time. The chain carries TRBV20-1 and TRBJ2-7; maybe TRBD2 (7 bases). CDR1 DFQATT and CDR2 SNEGSKA come from the germline V gene (reference sequence). Between the trimmed V and J ends, which lost 2 bases and 12 bases, there was a span of 26 bases. This CDR3 has 15 residues. CDR3 sequence: CSARPPRGQQETRYF. The CDR3 DNA follows: TGCAGTGCTAGACCCCCGCGGGGGCAGCAAGAGACCCGGTACTTC.

The chain has TRBV20-1 and TRBJ1-5; TRBD1 aligns across 10 bases. Trimming at V came to 1 base and at J to 2 bases, leaving 8 bases not matched to a gene. CDR3 length equals 17 residues. The germline V gene encodes CDR1 DFQATT and CDR2 SNEGSKA (reference sequence). CDR3 in amino acids: CSARVGQGLGGNQPQHF. In DNA, the CDR3 is TGCAGTGCTAGAGTGGGACAGGGGTTGGGGGGCAATCAGCCCCAGCATTTT.

This chain joins TRBV10-1 and TRBJ2-7, with 8 nucleotides matching TRBD2. Germline CDR1 is WNHNN and CDR2 is SYGVQD (reference sequence). The CDR3 loop spans 15 amino acids. Germline trimming cut 5 bases from V and 4 bases from J; bases unmatched to any gene: 10. The CDR3 sequence is CASSPRAGDWYEQYF. The CDR3 bases are TGCGCCAGCAGTCCCCGAGCGGGAGATTGGTACGAGCAGTACTTC.

The rearrangement joins TRBV4-1 to TRBJ2-1; 11 positions match TRBD2. The CDR3 consists of 16 residues. Trimming cost V 3 bases and J 3 bases; bases outside gene matches: 4. Germline V CDR1 and CDR2: MGHRA, YSYEKL. The CDR3 sequence is CASSQLTSGIYNEQFF. In DNA form, the CDR3 reads TGCGCCAGCAGCCAGCTGACTAGCGGGATCTACAATGAGCAGTTCTTC.

In this sample, this clonotype turned up a few times. CDR3 nucleotides: TGTGCTAGTGGTTCCGGACAGGGGACAGATACGCAGTATTTT. Translation: CASGSGQGTDTQYF. J is TRBJ2-3 and V is TRBV12-5; 9 bases are a match to TRBD1. This CDR3 is built from 14 residues. After removal of 4 bases from V and 3 bases from J, the junction contained 2 bases not matched to a gene. CDR1 and CDR2 from the germline V gene are LGHNT and FRNRAP.

The chain has TRBV7-9 and TRBJ2-5; possibly TRBD2 for D (5 bases). Germline loops: CDR1 SEHNR, CDR2 FQNEAQ (reference sequence). Trimming removed 3 bases at V and 4 bases at J, with 21 bases between. This CDR3 has 17 residues. In DNA, the CDR3 is TGTGCCAGCAGCTTCAGCGTACTAGATTTTACGTTAGAGACCCAGTACTTC. It codes for CASSFSVLDFTLETQYF. Full variable domain (rest looked up from reference TRBV7-9 and TRBJ2-5): DTGVSQNPRHKITKRGQNVTFRCDPISEHNRLYWYRQTLGQGPEFLTYFQNEAQLEKSRLLSDRFSAERPKGSFSTLEIQRTEQGDSAMYLCASSFSVLDFTLETQYFGPGTRLLVL.

V usage is TRBV28 and J usage is TRBJ2-6, with TRBD1 as a possible D gene (7 bases). This CDR3 has 15 residues. Per the germline V gene, CDR1 is MDHEN and CDR2 is SYDVKM. V lost 8 bases and J 0 bases, leaving 11 bases between the germline ends. This CDR3 is CASGGTASGANVLTF. Here the CDR3 DNA reads TGTGCCAGCGGAGGGACAGCCTCTGGGGCCAACGTCCTGACTTTC.

Worth noting for this clonotype: The junction shows a germline mismatch at one end, possibly a read error. The V call is TRBV7-3, the J call TRBJ2-2; D gene uncertain. The germline gives CDR1 SGHTA, CDR2 FQGTGA. This CDR3 spans 12 amino acids. The CDR3 DNA follows: TGTGTCAGCAGCTTAATGGCTGGGGAGCTGTTTTTT. This encodes CVSSLMAGELFF.